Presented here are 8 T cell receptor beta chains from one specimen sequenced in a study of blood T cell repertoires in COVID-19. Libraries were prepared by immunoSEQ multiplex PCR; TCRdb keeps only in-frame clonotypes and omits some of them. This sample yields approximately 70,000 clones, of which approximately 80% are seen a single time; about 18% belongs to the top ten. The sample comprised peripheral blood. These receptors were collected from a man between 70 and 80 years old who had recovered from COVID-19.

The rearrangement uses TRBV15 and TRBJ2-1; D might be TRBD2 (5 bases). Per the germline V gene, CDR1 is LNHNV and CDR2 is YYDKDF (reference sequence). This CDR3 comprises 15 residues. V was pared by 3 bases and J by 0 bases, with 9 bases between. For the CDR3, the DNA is TGTGCCACCAGCAGCGGGGATAGCTCCTACAATGAGCAGTTCTTC. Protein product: CATSSGDSSYNEQFF.

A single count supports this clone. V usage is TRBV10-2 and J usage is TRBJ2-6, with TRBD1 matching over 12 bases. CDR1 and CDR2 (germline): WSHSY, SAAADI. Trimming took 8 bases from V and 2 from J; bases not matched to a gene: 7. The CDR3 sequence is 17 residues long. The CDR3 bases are TGCGCCAGCTTGTCCGGGACAGGGGGCGCTGGGGCCAACGTCCTGACTTTC. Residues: CASLSGTGGAGANVLTF.

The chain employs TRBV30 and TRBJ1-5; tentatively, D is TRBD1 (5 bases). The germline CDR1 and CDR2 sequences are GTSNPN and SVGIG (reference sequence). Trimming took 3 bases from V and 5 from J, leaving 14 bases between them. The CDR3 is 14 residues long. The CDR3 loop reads CAWSGGLGDQPQHF. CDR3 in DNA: TGTGCCTGGAGCGGGGGGTTGGGGGATCAGCCCCAGCATTTT. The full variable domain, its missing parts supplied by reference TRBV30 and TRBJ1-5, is SQTIHQWPATLVQPVGSPLSLECTVEGTSNPNLYWYRQAAGRGLQLLFYSVGIGQISSEVPQNLSASRPQDRQFILSSKKLLLSDSGFYLCAWSGGLGDQPQHFGDGTRLSIL.

The CDR3 sequence is CASSTRGGETQYF. The CDR3 DNA reads TGTGCCAGCAGCACCCGGGGGGGAGAGACCCAGTACTTC. The gene calls are TRBV28 and TRBJ2-5; TRBD2 agrees at 8 bases. This CDR3 contains 13 residues. With 6 bases clipped from V and 4 bases from J, the junction kept 4 bases outside the gene matches. The germline V gene has CDR1 MDHEN and CDR2 SYDVKM.

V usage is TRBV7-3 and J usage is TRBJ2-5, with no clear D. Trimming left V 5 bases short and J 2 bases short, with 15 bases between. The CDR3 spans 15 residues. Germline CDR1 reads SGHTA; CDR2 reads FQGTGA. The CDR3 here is CASSLGVQRQETQYF. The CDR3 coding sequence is TGTGCCAGCAGCCTAGGCGTCCAAAGACAAGAGACCCAGTACTTC.

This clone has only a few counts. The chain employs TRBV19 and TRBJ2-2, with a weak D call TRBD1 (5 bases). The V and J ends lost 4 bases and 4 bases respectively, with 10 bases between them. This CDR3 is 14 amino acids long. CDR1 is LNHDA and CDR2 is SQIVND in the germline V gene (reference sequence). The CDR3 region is CASSSVQGTGELFF. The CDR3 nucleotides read TGTGCCAGTAGTAGCGTCCAGGGCACCGGGGAGCTGTTTTTT.

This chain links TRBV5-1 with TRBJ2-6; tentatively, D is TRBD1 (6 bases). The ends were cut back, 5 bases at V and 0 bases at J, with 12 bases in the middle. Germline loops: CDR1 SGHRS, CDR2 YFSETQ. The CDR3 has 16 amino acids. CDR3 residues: CASSRTVPSGANVLTF. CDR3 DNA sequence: TGCGCCAGCAGTCGGACAGTACCCTCTGGGGCCAACGTCCTGACTTTC.

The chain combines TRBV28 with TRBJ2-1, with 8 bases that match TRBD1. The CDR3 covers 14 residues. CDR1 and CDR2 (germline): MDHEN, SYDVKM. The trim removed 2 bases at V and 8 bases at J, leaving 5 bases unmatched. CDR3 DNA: TGTGCCAGCAGTTTAGTTTGGACAGGGTATGAGCAGTTCTTC. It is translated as CASSLVWTGYEQFF.